A single sample gave rise to the 28 T cell receptor beta chains below, sequenced in a study of T cells in localized non-small cell lung cancer. Clones were read by immunoSEQ multiplex PCR, and TCRdb kept only the in-frame ones, dropping some. The sample has 60,000 or so clones, 75% to 85% seen once; the top ten hold about 4.5%. The sample in question was PBMCs, obtained before any cancer treatment. The receptors stem from a man aged 40-75 years with stage II lung adenocarcinoma.

The gene calls are TRBV5-1 and TRBJ1-2; possible D gene TRBD1, 6 bases. The CDR3 sequence is 13 residues long. Trimming pared 0 bases from V and 6 bases from J, leaving 9 bases between. The germline V gene encodes CDR1 SGHRS and CDR2 YFSETQ. CDR3 sequence reads: CASSLDRVDGYTF. For the CDR3, the DNA is TGCGCCAGCAGCTTGGACAGGGTTGATGGCTACACCTTC.

This clone was seen a handful of times. This chain joins TRBV4-1 and TRBJ2-7; D is unclear. V was clipped by 5 bases and J by 0 bases, with 20 bases between them. CDR3 length: 17 residues. Germline CDR1 and CDR2: MGHRA and YSYEKL. In DNA, the CDR3 is TGCGCCAGCAGCGATATTTTCTCGGCGTCAAACTCCTACGAGCAGTACTTC. Translation: CASSDIFSASNSYEQYF.

V gene TRBV7-9 combines with J gene TRBJ2-5; D is unclear. Trimming shortened V by 1 base and J by 2 bases, and 5 bases separated the two germline ends. The CDR3 has 13 residues. Looked up from germline, CDR1 is SEHNR and CDR2 is FQNEAQ (reference sequence). The CDR3 DNA reads TGTGCCAGCAGCTTAGACGGACAAGAGACCCAGTACTTC. Residues: CASSLDGQETQYF.

J is TRBJ2-2 and V is TRBV7-9, with 10 nucleotides matching TRBD2. This CDR3 has 17 residues. From germline, CDR1 is SEHNR and CDR2 FQNEAQ (reference sequence). Losses at the gene ends were 4 bases for V and 4 bases for J; bases not matched to a gene: 9. The CDR3 region is CASSSAGTSALTGELFF. DNA for the CDR3: TGTGCCAGCAGCTCTGCCGGGACTAGCGCACTCACCGGGGAGCTGTTTTTT.

This clone appeared a single time. This rearrangement joins TRBV18 to TRBJ2-1, with D uncertain. CDR1 is KGHSH and CDR2 is LQKENI in the germline V gene. V was cut by 5 bases and J by 5 bases, with 10 bases left in between. CDR3 length: 13 residues. The CDR3 here is CASSTDANNEQFF. The CDR3 DNA reads TGTGCCAGCTCAACGGACGCAAACAATGAGCAGTTCTTC.

The chain recombines TRBV7-9 with TRBJ1-1, with 10 bases matching TRBD1. V shed 3 bases and J 6 bases; nucleotides not matched to a gene: 4. The CDR3 consists of 14 residues. Per germline, CDR1 SEHNR and CDR2 FQNEAQ (reference sequence). In DNA, the CDR3 is TGTGCCAGCAGCTTCGACAGGGGGCTTTCTGAAGCTTTCTTT. Translation gives CASSFDRGLSEAFF.

The chain recombines TRBV4-1 with TRBJ1-5; 8 nucleotides line up with TRBD1. Trimming took 1 base from V and 3 from J; bases not matched to a gene: 2. Germline CDR1 MGHRA, CDR2 YSYEKL. The length of the CDR3 is 15 residues. CDR3 loop: CASSQGTGLNQPQHF. CDR3 DNA: TGCGCCAGCAGCCAAGGGACAGGGCTCAATCAGCCCCAGCATTTT.

This clone occurred once. This chain uses TRBV2 with TRBJ2-7; 14 nucleotides line up with TRBD2. The V gene end was trimmed by 6 bases and the J gene end by 1 base; junction bases not matched to a gene: 2. Per germline, CDR1 SNHLY and CDR2 FYNNEI. The CDR3 has 15 residues. In DNA form, the CDR3 reads TGTGCCAGCAGGGGACTAGCGGGAGTGTCCTACGAGCAGTACTTC. This translates into CASRGLAGVSYEQYF.

Only one count was recorded for this clone. The gene calls are TRBV29-1 and TRBJ1-4, with TRBD1 as a possible D gene (5 bases). Trimming shortened V by 6 bases and J by 8 bases, and 16 bases separated the two germline ends. CDR1 is SQVTM, CDR2 ANQGSEA, per germline. This CDR3 has 13 amino acids. The chain's CDR3 is CSVAYQEGEKLFF. In DNA, the CDR3 is TGCAGCGTCGCCTATCAAGAGGGGGAAAAACTGTTTTTT.

The J gene is TRBJ2-3, the V gene TRBV7-3; the match to TRBD1 covers 8 bases. CDR3 length: 21 residues. Germline V gene data show CDR1 as SGHTA and CDR2 as FQGTGA. J was trimmed by 6 bases and V by 1 base; bases with no gene match: 24. The CDR3 coding sequence is TGTGCCAGCAGCTTAAAGGGGACAGGATCTTCCCCTTTCGGACTCACGGATACGCAGTATTTT. It encodes CASSLKGTGSSPFGLTDTQYF.

This chain connects TRBV29-1 to TRBJ1-1; D gene uncertain. This CDR3 comprises 13 residues. Trimming stripped 1 base from V and 4 bases from J, with 10 bases between. Looked up from germline, CDR1 is SQVTM and CDR2 is ANQGSEA. The CDR3 nucleotides are TGCAGCGTTGAAGTCGCACAGCTCACTGAAGCTTTCTTT. Its translation is CSVEVAQLTEAFF.

The V and J genes are TRBV27 and TRBJ2-4; unclear D gene. There are 15 residues in the CDR3. Germline-derived CDR1 and CDR2 are MNHEY and SMNVEV (reference sequence). V lost 6 bases and J 5 bases, leaving 17 bases between the germline ends. CDR3 in DNA: TGTGCCAGCAGGCCCATCTTATCATGGGAAAACATTCAGTACTTC. Encoded protein: CASRPILSWENIQYF.

V gene TRBV7-2 combines with J gene TRBJ2-1, with 13 bases that match TRBD2. V lost 3 bases, J lost 4 bases, and 6 bases stayed unmatched. Germline CDR1 SGHTA, CDR2 FQGNSA. The CDR3 consists of 17 residues. The CDR3 DNA sequence: TGTGCCAGCAGCTTGGGACTAGCGGGAACGATTTACAATGAGCAGTTCTTC. This gives the protein CASSLGLAGTIYNEQFF. The complete variable domain, with remaining parts taken from reference TRBV7-2 and TRBJ2-1, reads GAGVSQSPSNKVTEKGKDVELRCDPISGHTALYWYRQSLGQGLEFLIYFQGNSAPDKSGLPSDRFSAERTGGSVSTLTIQRTQQEDSAVYLCASSLGLAGTIYNEQFFGPGTRLTVL.

The chain has TRBV7-3 and TRBJ2-7; 7 bases agree with TRBD2. The CDR3 contains 13 residues. Germline V gene data show CDR1 as SGHTA and CDR2 as FQGTGA. V gave up 5 bases and J gave up 3 bases; unmatched junction bases: 4. CDR3 amino acids: CASSPGLVYEQYF. CDR3 in DNA: TGTGCCAGCAGCCCAGGACTAGTCTACGAGCAGTACTTC. The full variable domain, in which reference TRBV7-3 and TRBJ2-7 provide the parts outside the CDR3, is GAGVSQTPSNKVTEKGKYVELRCDPISGHTALYWYRQSLGQGPEFLIYFQGTGAADDSGLPNDRFFAVRPEGSVSTLKIQRTERGDSAVYLCASSPGLVYEQYFGPGTRLTVT.

V gene TRBV6-5 combines with J gene TRBJ1-2; weak D call: TRBD1 (6 bases). Germline-derived CDR1 and CDR2 are MNHEY and SVGAGI. The V end was cut by 0 bases, the J end by 9 bases, with 17 bases between. This CDR3 is built from 15 residues. CDR3 coding DNA: TGTGCCAGCAGTTACTCAGGGGCAGGGGATAGAAGCTACACCTTC. Translation gives CASSYSGAGDRSYTF.

This clone was recorded once. The chain uses TRBV7-6 and TRBJ2-2; D not resolved. The V and J ends lost 1 base and 0 bases respectively, with 9 bases between them. The germline V gene has CDR1 SGHVS and CDR2 FNYEAQ. The CDR3 consists of 16 residues. CDR3 nucleotides: TGTGCCAGCAGCTTAGGGGTTAGGACGAACACCGGGGAGCTGTTTTTT. It yields the protein CASSLGVRTNTGELFF.

V gene TRBV7-2 combines with J gene TRBJ2-1; D is uncertain. In germline, CDR1 is SGHTA, CDR2 FQGNSA. There are 11 residues in the CDR3. V lost 2 bases to trimming and J lost 6 bases, with 2 bases between them. CDR3 coding DNA: TGTGCCAGCAGCTTACGCAATGAGCAGTTCTTC. This translates into CASSLRNEQFF.

The V call is TRBV5-4, the J call TRBJ2-5; maybe TRBD2 (6 bases). The CDR3 runs 15 residues. Looked up from germline, CDR1 is SGHNT and CDR2 is YYREEE (reference sequence). V lost 3 bases to trimming and J lost 5 bases, with 17 bases between them. CDR3 nucleotides: TGTGCCAGCAGCTCAGGAGGGGCCGAGGGGGAGACCCAGTACTTC. It encodes CASSSGGAEGETQYF.

The chain combines TRBV7-9 with TRBJ2-7, with a weak D call TRBD2 (5 bases). The length of the CDR3 is 16 residues. Deletions cut 3 bases from V and 4 bases from J, with 19 bases between. Looked up from germline, CDR1 is SEHNR and CDR2 is FQNEAQ (reference sequence). CDR3 sequence: CASSFRTYNGVYEQYF. The CDR3 nucleotides are TGTGCCAGCAGCTTCCGGACTTACAACGGGGTTTACGAGCAGTACTTC.

The sample holds one count of this clone. The V gene is TRBV5-1, the J gene TRBJ2-2; 9 nucleotides match TRBD1. The CDR3 spans 17 residues. V was pared by 2 bases and J by 0 bases, with 5 bases of the junction left unmatched. The germline CDR1 and CDR2 sequences are SGHRS and YFSETQ. Written as DNA, the CDR3 is TGCGCCAGCAGCTTAGTCGACAGGGGGTCGAACACCGGGGAGCTGTTTTTT. The encoded protein is CASSLVDRGSNTGELFF.

This rearrangement joins TRBV9 to TRBJ2-2; 7 nucleotides line up with TRBD2. The CDR3 extends over 16 amino acids. The junction had 10 bases not matched to a gene; V was cut back by 6 bases and J by 2 bases. The V gene's germline CDR1 is SGDLS and CDR2 YYNGEE. The CDR3: CASTPGLAVNTGELFF. CDR3 nucleotide sequence: TGTGCCAGCACCCCCGGGCTAGCGGTCAACACCGGGGAGCTGTTTTTT.

The J gene is TRBJ2-3, the V gene TRBV7-3, with no clear D. Germline V gene lookup returns CDR1 SGHTA and CDR2 FQGTGA. The length of the CDR3 is 12 residues. Trimming removed 4 bases from V and 1 base from J, with 3 bases in between. CDR3 DNA: TGTGCCAGCAGCTGGGGCACAGATACGCAGTATTTT. Its translation is CASSWGTDTQYF. The whole variable domain, filled in from reference TRBV7-3 and TRBJ2-3, reads GAGVSQTPSNKVTEKGKYVELRCDPISGHTALYWYRQSLGQGPEFLIYFQGTGAADDSGLPNDRFFAVRPEGSVSTLKIQRTERGDSAVYLCASSWGTDTQYFGPGTRLTVL.

The V call is TRBV5-1, the J call TRBJ1-3, with a tentative D call TRBD1 (6 bases). This CDR3 contains 14 residues. Germline CDR1 and CDR2: SGHRS and YFSETQ. V dropped 4 bases and J dropped 5 bases, with 13 bases sitting between them. The CDR3 loop is CASSPQQGRNTIYF. CDR3 sequence (DNA): TGCGCCAGCAGCCCACAACAGGGACGAAACACCATATATTTT.

Turning to this clone: The sample holds other DNA sequences that translate to the same CDR3. The chain's CDR3 is CAWSNAYEQYF. The DNA for the CDR3 is TGTGCCTGGAGTAACGCCTACGAGCAGTACTTC. The chain uses TRBV30 and TRBJ2-7; D is unclear. V lost 2 bases to trimming and J lost 2 bases, with 4 bases between them. This CDR3 has 11 residues. Germline loops: CDR1 GTSNPN, CDR2 SVGIG (reference sequence). The variable domain in full, completed from reference TRBV30 and TRBJ2-7, reads SQTIHQWPATLVQPVGSPLSLECTVEGTSNPNLYWYRQAAGRGLQLLFYSVGIGQISSEVPQNLSASRPQDRQFILSSKKLLLSDSGFYLCAWSNAYEQYFGPGTRLTVT.

The V call is TRBV5-1, the J call TRBJ2-3; 7 bases agree with TRBD1. CDR3 size: 15 residues. J was trimmed by 3 bases and V by 0 bases; bases with no gene match: 4. The germline gives CDR1 SGHRS, CDR2 YFSETQ. The CDR3 loop is CASSLGDSPTDTQYF. The CDR3 nucleotides read TGCGCCAGCAGCTTGGGGGACAGTCCTACAGATACGCAGTATTTT.

The chain carries TRBV6-5 and TRBJ1-2; D is undetermined. Germline V lookup: CDR1 MNHEY, CDR2 SVGAGI. V was trimmed by 4 bases and J by 0 bases, leaving 9 bases between them. The CDR3 has 14 amino acids. Here the CDR3 DNA reads TGTGCCAGCAGTTTTCTCCAGCCTAACTATGGCTACACCTTC. Protein: CASSFLQPNYGYTF.

This rearrangement joins TRBV19 to TRBJ1-5; 12 positions match TRBD1. V lost 7 bases to trimming and J lost 0 bases; unmatched junction nucleotides: 16. The CDR3 extends over 20 amino acids. CDR1 LNHDA and CDR2 SQIVND come from the germline V gene (reference sequence). CDR3 sequence reads: CASTRGKGQGARYSNQPQHF. The DNA for the CDR3 is TGTGCCAGTACCAGGGGGAAGGGACAGGGGGCCCGATATAGCAATCAGCCCCAGCATTTT.

The chain combines TRBV7-9 with TRBJ1-4, with 8 bases matching TRBD1. The CDR3 totals 18 residues. Germline CDR1 and CDR2: SEHNR and FQNEAQ (reference sequence). J gave up 3 bases and V 1 base, and 10 bases lay outside the gene matches. In DNA form, the CDR3 reads TGTGCCAGCAGCTTAGGATCCAGGGGGCTGTCAGCTAATGAAAAACTGTTTTTT. It yields the protein CASSLGSRGLSANEKLFF.